The clone carrying this T cell receptor beta chain was seen repeatedly, ten times or more. The sample comes from a study of patients and donors after allogeneic stem cell transplantation. TCRdb re-analysed the RT-PCR reads in MiXCR, keeping a single row per CDR3 protein. The table records approximately 8,800 distinct CDR3 sequences, around 4.1% of them present only once. Germline values: CDR1 LGHDT, CDR2 YNNKEL (reference sequence). This CDR3 is 15 amino acids long. V was clipped by 5 bases and J by 2 bases; unmatched bases: 7. The sample taken for sequencing was blood, either unsorted or a sorted T cell fraction (not recorded which). The chain has TRBV3-1 and TRBJ2-7; 9 positions agree with TRBD1. The TCR comes from a human donor who was either an allogeneic HSCT recipient or a stem cell or donor lymphocyte infusion donor (not recorded which). It is not recorded whose cells these are; they may come from a transplant donor. This CDR3 is CASSKGQGTPYEQYF. CDR3 DNA: TGTGCCAGCAGCAAGGGACAGGGCACCCCCTACGAGCAGTACTTC.